The clone carrying this TCR beta chain came up a few times. The junction had 6 bases not matched to a gene; V was cut back by 1 base and J by 5 bases. The CDR3 is made up of 15 amino acids. Looked up from germline, CDR1 is MGHDK and CDR2 is SYGVNS. The data derive from a study of OX40 agonist ivuxolimab in advanced cancers. The wider study: Dose-escalation subjects each had hepatocellular carcinoma, melanoma, renal cell or head and neck cancer. The study reported partial responses in three patients: one hepatocellular carcinoma, two cutaneous melanoma.

Individuals having autoimmune disease history or systemic immunosuppression were not enrolled. TCRdb keeps only in-frame clones here, not all; method: immunoSEQ multiplex PCR. The sample lists tens of thousands of clones; approximately 92% were seen once. This sequence originates from an adult with an advanced solid tumor such as melanoma, head and neck, liver or kidney cancer. The starting material was CD4+ or CD8+ T cells sorted from blood, obtained in a trial of the OX40 agonist ivuxolimab. This sequence joins TRBV25-1 and TRBJ2-5, with 8 bases that match TRBD1. CDR3 DNA sequence: TGTGCCAGCAGTGAATTGGGCAGGGGGCCGGAGACCCAGTACTTC. It encodes CASSELGRGPETQYF.